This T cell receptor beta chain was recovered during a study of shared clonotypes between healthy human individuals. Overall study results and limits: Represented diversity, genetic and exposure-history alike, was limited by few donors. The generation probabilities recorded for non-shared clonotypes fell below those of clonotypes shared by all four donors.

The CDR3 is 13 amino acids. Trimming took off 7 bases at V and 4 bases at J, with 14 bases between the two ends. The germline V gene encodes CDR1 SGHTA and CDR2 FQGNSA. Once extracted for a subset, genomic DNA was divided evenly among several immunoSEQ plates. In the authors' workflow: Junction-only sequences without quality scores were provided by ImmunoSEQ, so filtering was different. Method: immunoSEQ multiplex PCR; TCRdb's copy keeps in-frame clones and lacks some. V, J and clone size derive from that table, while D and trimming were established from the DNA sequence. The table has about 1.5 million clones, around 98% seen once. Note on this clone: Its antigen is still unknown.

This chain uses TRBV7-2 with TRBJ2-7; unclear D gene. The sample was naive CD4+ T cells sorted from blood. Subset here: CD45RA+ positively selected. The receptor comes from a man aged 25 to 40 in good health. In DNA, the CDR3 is TGTGCCAGCACGGCCCCCCTCGGGTACGAGCAGTACTTC. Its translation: CASTAPLGYEQYF. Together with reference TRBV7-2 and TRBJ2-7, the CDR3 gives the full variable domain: GAGVSQSPSNKVTEKGKDVELRCDPISGHTALYWYRQSLGQGLEFLIYFQGNSAPDKSGLPSDRFSAERTGGSVSTLTIQRTQQEDSAVYLCASTAPLGYEQYFGPGTRLTVT.